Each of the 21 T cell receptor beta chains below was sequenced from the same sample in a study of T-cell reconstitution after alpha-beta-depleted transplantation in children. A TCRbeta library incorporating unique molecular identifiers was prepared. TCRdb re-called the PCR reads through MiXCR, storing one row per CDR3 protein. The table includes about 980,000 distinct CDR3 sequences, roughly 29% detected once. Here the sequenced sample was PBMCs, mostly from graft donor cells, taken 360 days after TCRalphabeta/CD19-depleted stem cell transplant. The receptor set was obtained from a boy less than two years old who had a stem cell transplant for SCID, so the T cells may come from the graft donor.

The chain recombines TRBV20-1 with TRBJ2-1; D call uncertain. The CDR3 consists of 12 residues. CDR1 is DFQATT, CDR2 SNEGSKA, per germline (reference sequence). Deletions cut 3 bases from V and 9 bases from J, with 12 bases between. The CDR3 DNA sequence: TGCAGTGCTAGCCAGATAGTGGGTGAGCAGTTCTTC. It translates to CSASQIVGEQFF.

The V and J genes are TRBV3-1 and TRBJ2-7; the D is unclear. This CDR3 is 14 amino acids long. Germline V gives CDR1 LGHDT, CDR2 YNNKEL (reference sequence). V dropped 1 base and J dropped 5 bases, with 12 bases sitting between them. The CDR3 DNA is TGTGCCAGCAGCCAAGGGGGAAAGGTGGACGAGCAGTACTTC. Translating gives CASSQGGKVDEQYF.

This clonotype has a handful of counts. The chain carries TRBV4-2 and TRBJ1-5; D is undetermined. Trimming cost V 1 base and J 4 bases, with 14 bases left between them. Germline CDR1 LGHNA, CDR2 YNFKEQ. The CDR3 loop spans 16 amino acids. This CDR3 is CASSQGLTATNQPQHF. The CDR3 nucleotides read TGTGCCAGCAGCCAAGGTCTCACAGCAACTAATCAGCCCCAGCATTTT.

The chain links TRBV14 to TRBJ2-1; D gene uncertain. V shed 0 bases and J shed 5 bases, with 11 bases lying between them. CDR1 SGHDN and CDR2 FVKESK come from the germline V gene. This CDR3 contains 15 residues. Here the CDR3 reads CASSQDLVQHNEQFF. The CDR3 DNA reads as TGTGCCAGCAGCCAAGATTTAGTGCAGCACAATGAGCAGTTCTTC. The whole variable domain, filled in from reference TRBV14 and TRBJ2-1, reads EAGVTQFPSHSVIEKGQTVTLRCDPISGHDNLYWYRRVMGKEIKFLLHFVKESKQDESGMPNNRFLAERTGGTYSTLKVQPAELEDSGVYFCASSQDLVQHNEQFFGPGTRLTVL.

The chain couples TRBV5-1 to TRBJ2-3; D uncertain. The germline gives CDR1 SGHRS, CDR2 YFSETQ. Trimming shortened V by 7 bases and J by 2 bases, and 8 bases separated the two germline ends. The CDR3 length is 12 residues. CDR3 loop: CASRTLTDTQYF. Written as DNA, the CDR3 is TGCGCCAGCCGGACCCTCACAGATACGCAGTATTTT.

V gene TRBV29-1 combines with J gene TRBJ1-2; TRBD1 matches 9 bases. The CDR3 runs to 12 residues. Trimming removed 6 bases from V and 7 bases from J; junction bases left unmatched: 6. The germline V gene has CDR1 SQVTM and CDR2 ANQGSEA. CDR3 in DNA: TGCAGCGTGGCACGACAGGGGGGTGGCTACACCTTC. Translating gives CSVARQGGGYTF. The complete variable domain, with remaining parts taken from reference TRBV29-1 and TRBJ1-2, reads SAVISQKPSRDICQRGTSLTIQCQVDSQVTMMFWYRQQPGQSLTLIATANQGSEATYESGFVIDKFPISRPNLTFSTLTVSNMSPEDSSIYLCSVARQGGGYTFGSGTRLTVV.

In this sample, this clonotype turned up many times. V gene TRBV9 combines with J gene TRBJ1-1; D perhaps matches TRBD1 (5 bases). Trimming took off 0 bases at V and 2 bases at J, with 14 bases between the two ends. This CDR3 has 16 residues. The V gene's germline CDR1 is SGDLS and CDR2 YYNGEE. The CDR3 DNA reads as TGTGCCAGCAGCGTAGTGATCGGGGGAGGTAACACTGAAGCTTTCTTT. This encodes CASSVVIGGGNTEAFF.

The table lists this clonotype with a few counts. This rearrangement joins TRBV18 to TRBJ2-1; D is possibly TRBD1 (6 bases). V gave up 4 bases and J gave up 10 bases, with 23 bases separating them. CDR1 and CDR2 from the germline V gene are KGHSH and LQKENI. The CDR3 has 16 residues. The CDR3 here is CASSQAAALTGHEQFF. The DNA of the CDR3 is TGTGCCAGCTCACAAGCGGCGGCCTTGACAGGCCACGAGCAGTTCTTC.

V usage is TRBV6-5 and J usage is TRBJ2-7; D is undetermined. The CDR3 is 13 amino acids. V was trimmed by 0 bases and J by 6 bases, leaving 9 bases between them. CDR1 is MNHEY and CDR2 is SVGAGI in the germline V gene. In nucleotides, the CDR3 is TGTGCCAGCAGTTACTCTCTAGGGTCCGAGCAGTACTTC. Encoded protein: CASSYSLGSEQYF.

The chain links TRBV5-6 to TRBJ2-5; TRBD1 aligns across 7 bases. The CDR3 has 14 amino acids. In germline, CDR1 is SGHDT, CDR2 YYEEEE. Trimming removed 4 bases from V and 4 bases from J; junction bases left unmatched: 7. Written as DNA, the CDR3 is TGTGCCAGCAGCCGGGACAGAAGGGGAGAGACCCAGTACTTC. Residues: CASSRDRRGETQYF.

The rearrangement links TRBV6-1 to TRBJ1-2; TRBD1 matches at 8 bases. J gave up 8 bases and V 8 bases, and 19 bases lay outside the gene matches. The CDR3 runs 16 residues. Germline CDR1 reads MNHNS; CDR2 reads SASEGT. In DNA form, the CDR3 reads TGTGCCAGCTGCCGACGAAAGGGGCAGGGGGCTGAGGGCTACACCTTC. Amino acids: CASCRRKGQGAEGYTF.

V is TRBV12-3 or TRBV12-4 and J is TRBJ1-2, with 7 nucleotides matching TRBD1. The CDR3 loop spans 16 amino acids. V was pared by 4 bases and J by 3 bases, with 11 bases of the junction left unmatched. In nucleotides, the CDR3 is TGTGCCAGCAGTTCCGACCCTTACGGGACAGACTATGGCTACACCTTC. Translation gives CASSSDPYGTDYGYTF.

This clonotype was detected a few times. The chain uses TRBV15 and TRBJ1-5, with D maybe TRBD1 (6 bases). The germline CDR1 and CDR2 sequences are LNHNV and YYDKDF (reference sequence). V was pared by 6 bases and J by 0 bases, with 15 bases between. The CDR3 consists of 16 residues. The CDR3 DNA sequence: TGTGCCACCAGTAGATCGCAGGGGCCTAGCAATCAGCCCCAGCATTTT. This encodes CATSRSQGPSNQPQHF.

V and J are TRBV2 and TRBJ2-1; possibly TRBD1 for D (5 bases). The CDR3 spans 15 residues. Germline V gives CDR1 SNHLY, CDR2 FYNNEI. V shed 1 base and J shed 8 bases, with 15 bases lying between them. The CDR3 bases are TGTGCCAGCAGTGAAGGGGGCGCACCATCCTATGAGCAGTTCTTC. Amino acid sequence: CASSEGGAPSYEQFF.

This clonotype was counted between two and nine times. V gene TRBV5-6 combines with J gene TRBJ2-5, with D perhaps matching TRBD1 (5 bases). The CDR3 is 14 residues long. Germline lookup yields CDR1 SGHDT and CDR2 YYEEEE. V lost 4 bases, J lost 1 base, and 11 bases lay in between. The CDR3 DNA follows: TGTGCCAGCAGCCACTTCGACAGCCAAGAGACCCAGTACTTC. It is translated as CASSHFDSQETQYF.

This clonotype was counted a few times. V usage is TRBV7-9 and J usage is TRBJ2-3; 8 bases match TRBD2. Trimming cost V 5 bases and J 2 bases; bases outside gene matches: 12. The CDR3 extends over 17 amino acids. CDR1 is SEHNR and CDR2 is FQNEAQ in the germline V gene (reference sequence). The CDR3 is CASSIGMRGVITDTQYF. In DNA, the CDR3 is TGTGCCAGCAGCATAGGGATGCGGGGGGTGATCACAGATACGCAGTATTTT. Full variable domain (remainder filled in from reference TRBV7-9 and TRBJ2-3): DTGVSQNPRHKITKRGQNVTFRCDPISEHNRLYWYRQTLGQGPEFLTYFQNEAQLEKSRLLSDRFSAERPKGSFSTLEIQRTEQGDSAMYLCASSIGMRGVITDTQYFGPGTRLTVL.

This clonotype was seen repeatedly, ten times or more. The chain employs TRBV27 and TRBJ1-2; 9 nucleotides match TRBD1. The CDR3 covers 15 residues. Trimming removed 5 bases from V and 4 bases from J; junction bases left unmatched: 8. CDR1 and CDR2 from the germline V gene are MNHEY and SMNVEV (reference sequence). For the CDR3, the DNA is TGTGCCAGCAGTGGCCCGGGACAGGGAGTCTATGGCTACACCTTC. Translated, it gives CASSGPGQGVYGYTF.

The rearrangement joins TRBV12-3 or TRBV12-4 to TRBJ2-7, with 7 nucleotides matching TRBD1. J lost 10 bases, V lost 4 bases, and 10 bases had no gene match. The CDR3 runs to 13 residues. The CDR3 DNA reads TGTGCCAGCAGTTCCCGGACAGGCCCTGGCCAGTACTTC. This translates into CASSSRTGPGQYF.

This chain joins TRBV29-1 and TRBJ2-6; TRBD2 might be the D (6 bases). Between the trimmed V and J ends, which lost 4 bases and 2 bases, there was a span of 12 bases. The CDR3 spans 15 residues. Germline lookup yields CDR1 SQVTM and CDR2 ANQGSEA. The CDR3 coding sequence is TGCAGCGTTGTCCAGGGAGGAACTGGGGCCAACGTCCTGACTTTC. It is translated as CSVVQGGTGANVLTF.

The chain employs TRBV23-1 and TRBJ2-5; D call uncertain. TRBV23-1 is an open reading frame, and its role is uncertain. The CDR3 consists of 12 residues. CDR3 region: CAKRTSVETQYF. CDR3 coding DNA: TGCGCGAAGCGTACATCGGTTGAGACCCAGTACTTC.

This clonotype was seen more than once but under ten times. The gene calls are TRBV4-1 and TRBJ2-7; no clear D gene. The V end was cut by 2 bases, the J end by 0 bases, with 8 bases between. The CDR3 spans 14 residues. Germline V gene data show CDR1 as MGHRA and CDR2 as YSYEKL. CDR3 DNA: TGCGCCAGCAGCCAACGCTTCGCCTCCTACGAGCAGTACTTC. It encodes CASSQRFASYEQYF.